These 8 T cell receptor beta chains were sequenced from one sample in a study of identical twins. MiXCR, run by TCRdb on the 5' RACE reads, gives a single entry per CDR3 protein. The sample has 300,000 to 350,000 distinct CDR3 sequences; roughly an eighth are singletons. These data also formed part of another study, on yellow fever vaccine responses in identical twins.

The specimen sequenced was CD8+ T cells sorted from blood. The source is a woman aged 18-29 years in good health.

CDR3 amino acids: CASSSPGLAGGYEQYF. The CDR3 DNA is TGTGCCAGCAGTTCCCCGGGACTAGCGGGAGGTTACGAGCAGTACTTC. The chain carries TRBV11-2 and TRBJ2-7; 15 bases agree with TRBD2. Germline V gives CDR1 SGHAT, CDR2 FQNNGV. The CDR3 totals 16 residues. The trim removed 6 bases at V and 4 bases at J, leaving 7 bases unmatched.

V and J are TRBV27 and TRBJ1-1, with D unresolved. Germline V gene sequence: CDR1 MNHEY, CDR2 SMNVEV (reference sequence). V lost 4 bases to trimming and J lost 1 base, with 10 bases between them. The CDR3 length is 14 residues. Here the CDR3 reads CASSWMATNTEAFF. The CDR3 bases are TGTGCCAGCAGTTGGATGGCTACGAACACTGAAGCTTTCTTT.

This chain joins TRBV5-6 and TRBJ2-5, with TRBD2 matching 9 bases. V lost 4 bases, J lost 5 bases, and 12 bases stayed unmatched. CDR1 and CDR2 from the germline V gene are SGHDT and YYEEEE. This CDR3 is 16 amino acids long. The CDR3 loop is CASSLGERGALETQYF. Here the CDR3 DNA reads TGTGCCAGCAGCCTCGGGGAGCGGGGGGCCCTGGAGACCCAGTACTTC. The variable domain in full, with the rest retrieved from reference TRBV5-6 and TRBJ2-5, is DAGVTQSPTHLIKTRGQQVTLRCSPKSGHDTVSWYQQALGQGPQFIFQYYEEEERQRGNFPDRFSGHQFPNYSSELNVNALLLGDSALYLCASSLGERGALETQYFGPGTRLLVL.

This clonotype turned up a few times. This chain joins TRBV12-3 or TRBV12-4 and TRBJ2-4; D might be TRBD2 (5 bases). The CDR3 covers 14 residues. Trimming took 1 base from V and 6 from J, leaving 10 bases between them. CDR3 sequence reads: CASSLGGYGNIQYF. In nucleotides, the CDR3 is TGTGCCAGCAGTTTAGGCGGGTACGGAAACATTCAGTACTTC.

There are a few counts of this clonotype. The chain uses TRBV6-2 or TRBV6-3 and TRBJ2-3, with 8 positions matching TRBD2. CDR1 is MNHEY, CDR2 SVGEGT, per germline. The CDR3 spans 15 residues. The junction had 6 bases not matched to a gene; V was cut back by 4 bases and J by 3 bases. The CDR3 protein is CASSSPGRGTDTQYF. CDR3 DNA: TGTGCCAGCAGTTCCCCCGGGAGGGGGACAGATACGCAGTATTTT.

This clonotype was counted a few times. The CDR3 is CSVRDRDVSGNTIYF. DNA for the CDR3: TGCAGCGTCAGGGACAGGGACGTCTCTGGAAACACCATATATTTT. V is TRBV29-1 and J is TRBJ1-3, with 9 positions matching TRBD1. The junction had 6 bases not matched to a gene; V was cut back by 6 bases and J by 0 bases. CDR1 and CDR2 from the germline V gene are SQVTM and ANQGSEA. This CDR3 is 15 amino acids long.

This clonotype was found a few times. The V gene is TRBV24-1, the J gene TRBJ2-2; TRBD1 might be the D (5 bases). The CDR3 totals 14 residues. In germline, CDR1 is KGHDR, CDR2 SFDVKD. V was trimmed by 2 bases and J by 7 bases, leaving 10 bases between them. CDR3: CATSDSGIGGELFF. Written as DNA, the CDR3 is TGTGCCACCAGTGATTCAGGGATTGGCGGGGAGCTGTTTTTT.

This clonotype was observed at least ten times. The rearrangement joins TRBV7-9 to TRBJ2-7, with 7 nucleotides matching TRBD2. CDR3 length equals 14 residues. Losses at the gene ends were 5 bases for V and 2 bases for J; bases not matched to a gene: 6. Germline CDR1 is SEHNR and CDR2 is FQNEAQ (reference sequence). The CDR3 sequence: CASSPPGGPYEQYF. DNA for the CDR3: TGTGCCAGCAGCCCGCCGGGGGGTCCCTACGAGCAGTACTTC.